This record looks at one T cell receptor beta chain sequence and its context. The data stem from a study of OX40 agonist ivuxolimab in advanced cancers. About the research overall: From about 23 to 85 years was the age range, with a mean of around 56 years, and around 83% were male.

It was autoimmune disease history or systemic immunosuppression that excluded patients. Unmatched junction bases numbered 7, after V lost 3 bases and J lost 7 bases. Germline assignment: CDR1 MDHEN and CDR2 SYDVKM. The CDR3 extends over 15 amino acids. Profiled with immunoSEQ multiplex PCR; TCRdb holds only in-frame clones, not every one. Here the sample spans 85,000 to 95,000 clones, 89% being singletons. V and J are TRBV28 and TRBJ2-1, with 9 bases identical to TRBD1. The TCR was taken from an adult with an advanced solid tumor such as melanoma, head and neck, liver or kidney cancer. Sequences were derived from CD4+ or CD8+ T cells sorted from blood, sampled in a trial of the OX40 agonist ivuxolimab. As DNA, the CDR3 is TGTGCCAGCAGTTTCCGGGACAGGGCTAGGAATGAGCAGTTCTTC. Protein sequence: CASSFRDRARNEQFF.